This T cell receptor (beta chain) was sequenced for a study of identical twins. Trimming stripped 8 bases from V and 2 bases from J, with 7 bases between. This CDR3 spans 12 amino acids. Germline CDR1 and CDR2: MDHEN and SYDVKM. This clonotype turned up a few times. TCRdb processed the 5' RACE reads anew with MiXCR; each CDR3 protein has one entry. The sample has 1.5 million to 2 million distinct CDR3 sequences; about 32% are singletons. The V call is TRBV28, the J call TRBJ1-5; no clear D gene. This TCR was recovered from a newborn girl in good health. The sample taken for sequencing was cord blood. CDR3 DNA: TGTGCCAGCCTCCGGGGCAATCAGCCCCAGCATTTT. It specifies CASLRGNQPQHF.